This T cell receptor (beta chain) came from a study of siplizumab effects on memory and regulatory T cells. Assay used: immunoSEQ multiplex PCR; TCRdb lists only in-frame clones, some missing. Among about 100,000 clones listed, approximately 91% were seen once. Germline CDR1 and CDR2: SGHKS and YYEKEE (reference sequence). This CDR3 is built from 12 residues. V was shortened by 3 bases and J by 6 bases, with 9 bases between the two germline ends. The receptor was derived from a human donor in good health. Sequenced input: CD4+ T cells sorted from blood. V gene TRBV5-5 combines with J gene TRBJ1-2; TRBD1 might be the D (5 bases). CDR3 sequence reads: CASSYTRDGYTF. CDR3 DNA: TGTGCCAGCAGCTATACCAGGGATGGCTACACCTTC.